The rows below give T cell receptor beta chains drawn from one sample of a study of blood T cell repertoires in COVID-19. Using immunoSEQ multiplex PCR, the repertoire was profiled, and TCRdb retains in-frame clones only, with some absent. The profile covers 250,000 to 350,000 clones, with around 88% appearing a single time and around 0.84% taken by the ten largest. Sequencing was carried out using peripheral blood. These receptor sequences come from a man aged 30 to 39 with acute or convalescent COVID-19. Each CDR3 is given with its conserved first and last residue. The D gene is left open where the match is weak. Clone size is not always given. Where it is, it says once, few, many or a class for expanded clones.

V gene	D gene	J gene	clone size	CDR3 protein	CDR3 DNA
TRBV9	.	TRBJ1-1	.	CASTGGTEAFF	TGTGCCAGCACAGGTGGGACTGAAGCTTTCTTT
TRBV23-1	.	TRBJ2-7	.	CASSPQGHEQYF	TGCGCCAGCAGCCCCCAGGGGCACGAGCAGTACTTC
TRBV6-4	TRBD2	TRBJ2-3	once	CASSDSGRGGKDTQYF	TGTGCCAGCAGTGACTCGGGACGGGGGGGTAAGGATACGCAGTATTTT
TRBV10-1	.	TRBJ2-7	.	CASSDNTYEQYF	TGCGCCAGCAGTGACAACACCTACGAGCAGTACTTC
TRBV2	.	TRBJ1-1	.	CASSWPRWGEVEAFF	TGTGCCAGCAGCTGGCCCCGATGGGGGGAGGTTGAAGCTTTCTTT
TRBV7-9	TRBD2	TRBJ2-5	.	CASSLGPSGEETQYF	TGTGCCAGCAGCTTAGGTCCTAGCGGGGAAGAGACCCAGTACTTC
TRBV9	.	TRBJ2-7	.	CASSVQTSSDEQYF	TGTGCCAGCAGCGTCCAGACTAGTTCCGACGAGCAGTACTTC
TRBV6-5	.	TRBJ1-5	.	CASRTGTNQPQHF	TGTGCCAGCAGAACAGGAACAAATCAGCCCCAGCATTTT
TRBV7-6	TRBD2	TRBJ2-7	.	CASSQPSGSTHEQYF	TGTGCCAGCAGCCAACCTAGCGGGAGCACGCACGAGCAGTACTTC
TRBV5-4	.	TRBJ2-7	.	CASSLASGLSYEQYF	TGTGCCAGCAGCTTGGCCTCCGGACTCTCCTACGAGCAGTACTTC
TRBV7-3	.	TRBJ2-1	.	CASSRGSYNEQFF	TGTGCCAGCAGTAGGGGGTCCTACAATGAGCAGTTCTTC